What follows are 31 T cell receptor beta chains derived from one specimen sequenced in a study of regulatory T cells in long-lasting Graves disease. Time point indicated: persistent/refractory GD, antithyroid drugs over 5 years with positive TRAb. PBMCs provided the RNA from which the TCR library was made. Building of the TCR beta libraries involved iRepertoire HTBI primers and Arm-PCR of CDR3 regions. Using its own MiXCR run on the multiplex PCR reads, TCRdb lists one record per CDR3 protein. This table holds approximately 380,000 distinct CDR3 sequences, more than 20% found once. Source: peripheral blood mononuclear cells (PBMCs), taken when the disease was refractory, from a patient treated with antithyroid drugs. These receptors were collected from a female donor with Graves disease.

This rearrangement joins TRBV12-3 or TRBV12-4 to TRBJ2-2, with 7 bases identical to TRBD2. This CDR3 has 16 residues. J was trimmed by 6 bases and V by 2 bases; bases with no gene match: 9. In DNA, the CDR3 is TGTGCCAGCAGTTTACGGGGCGGGAGTTTCCCCGGGGAGCTGTTTTTT. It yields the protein CASSLRGGSFPGELFF.

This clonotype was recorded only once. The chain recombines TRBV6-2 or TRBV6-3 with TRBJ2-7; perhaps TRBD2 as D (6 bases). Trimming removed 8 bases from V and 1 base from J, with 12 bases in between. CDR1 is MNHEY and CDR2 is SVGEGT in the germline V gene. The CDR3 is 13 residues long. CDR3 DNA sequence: TGTGCCAGCGCGAGCGGGCTATCCTACGAGCAGTACTTC. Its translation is CASASGLSYEQYF.

The CDR3 loop reads CASAQARGYEQYF. Written as DNA, the CDR3 is TGCGCCAGCGCCCAGGCAAGGGGCTACGAGCAGTACTTC. The J gene is TRBJ2-7, the V gene TRBV10-2, with D possibly TRBD1 on 5 matching bases. V was pared by 8 bases and J by 3 bases, with 14 bases between. Germline assignment: CDR1 WSHSY and CDR2 SAAADI. This CDR3 contains 13 residues.

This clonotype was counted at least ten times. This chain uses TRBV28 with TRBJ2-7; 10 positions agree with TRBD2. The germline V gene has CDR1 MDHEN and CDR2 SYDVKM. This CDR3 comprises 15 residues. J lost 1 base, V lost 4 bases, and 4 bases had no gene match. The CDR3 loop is CASSSEREGSYEQYF. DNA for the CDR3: TGTGCCAGCAGTTCGGAGCGGGAGGGATCCTACGAGCAGTACTTC.

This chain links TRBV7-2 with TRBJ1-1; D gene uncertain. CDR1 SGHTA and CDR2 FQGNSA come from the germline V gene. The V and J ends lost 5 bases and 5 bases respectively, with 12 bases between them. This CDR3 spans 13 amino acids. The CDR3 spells CASSRFGETEAFF. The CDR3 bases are TGTGCCAGCAGCCGATTCGGGGAAACTGAAGCTTTCTTT. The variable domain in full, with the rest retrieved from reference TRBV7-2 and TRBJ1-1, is GAGVSQSPSNKVTEKGKDVELRCDPISGHTALYWYRQSLGQGLEFLIYFQGNSAPDKSGLPSDRFSAERTGGSVSTLTIQRTQQEDSAVYLCASSRFGETEAFFGQGTRLTVV.

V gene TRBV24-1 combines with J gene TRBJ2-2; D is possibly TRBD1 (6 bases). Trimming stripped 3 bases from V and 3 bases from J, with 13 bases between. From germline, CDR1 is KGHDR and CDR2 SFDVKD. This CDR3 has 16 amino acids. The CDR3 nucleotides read TGTGCCACCAGTGATCCGAGGACAGCCCACACCGGGGAGCTGTTTTTT. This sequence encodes CATSDPRTAHTGELFF.

The CDR3 nucleotides read TGTGCCAGCAGTGGGACAGTCACCTACGAGCAGTACTTC. This codes for CASSGTVTYEQYF. The J gene is TRBJ2-7, the V gene TRBV2, with D perhaps TRBD1 (6 bases). V lost 4 bases and J 2 bases, leaving 9 bases between the germline ends. Looked up from germline, CDR1 is SNHLY and CDR2 is FYNNEI. This CDR3 has 13 amino acids.

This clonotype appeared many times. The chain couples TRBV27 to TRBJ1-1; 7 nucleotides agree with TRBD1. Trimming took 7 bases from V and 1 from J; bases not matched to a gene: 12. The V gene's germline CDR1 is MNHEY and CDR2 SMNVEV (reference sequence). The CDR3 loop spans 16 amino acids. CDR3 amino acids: CASTPAEGTANTEAFF. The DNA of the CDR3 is TGTGCCAGCACCCCCGCCGAGGGGACAGCGAACACTGAAGCTTTCTTT.

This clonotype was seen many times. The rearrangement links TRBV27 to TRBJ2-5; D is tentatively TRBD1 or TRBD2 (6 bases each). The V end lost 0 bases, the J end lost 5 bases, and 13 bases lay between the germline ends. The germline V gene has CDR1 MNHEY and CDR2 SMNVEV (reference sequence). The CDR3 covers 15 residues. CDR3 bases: TGTGCCAGCAGTTTATCGTACGGGGGCGCGGAGACCCAGTACTTC. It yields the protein CASSLSYGGAETQYF.

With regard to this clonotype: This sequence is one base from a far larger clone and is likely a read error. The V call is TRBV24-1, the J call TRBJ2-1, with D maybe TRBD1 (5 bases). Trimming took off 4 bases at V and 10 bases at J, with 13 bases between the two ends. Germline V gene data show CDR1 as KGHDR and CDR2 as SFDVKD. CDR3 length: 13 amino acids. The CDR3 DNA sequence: TGTGCCACCAGTGACTCAACCTGGGGCGAGCAGTTCTTC. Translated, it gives CATSDSTWGEQFF.

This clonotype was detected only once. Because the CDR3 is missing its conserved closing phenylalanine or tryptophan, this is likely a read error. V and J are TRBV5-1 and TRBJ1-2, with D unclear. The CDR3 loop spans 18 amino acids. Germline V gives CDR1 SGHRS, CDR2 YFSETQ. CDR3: CASSYTPLDPGWDYGYTS. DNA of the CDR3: TGTGCCAGCAGCTACACACCCCTTGATCCTGGGTGGGACTATGGCTACACCTCC.

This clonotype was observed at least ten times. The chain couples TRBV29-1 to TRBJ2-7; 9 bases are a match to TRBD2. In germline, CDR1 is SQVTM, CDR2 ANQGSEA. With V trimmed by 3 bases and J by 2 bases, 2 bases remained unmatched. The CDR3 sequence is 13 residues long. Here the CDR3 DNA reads TGCAGCGTTGATAGCGGGAGCCCCTACGAGCAGTACTTC. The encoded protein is CSVDSGSPYEQYF.

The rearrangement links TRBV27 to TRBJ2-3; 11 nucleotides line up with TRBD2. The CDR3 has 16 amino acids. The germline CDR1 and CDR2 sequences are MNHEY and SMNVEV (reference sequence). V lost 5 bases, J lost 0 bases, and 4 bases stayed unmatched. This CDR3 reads CASSHRTSGSTDTQYF. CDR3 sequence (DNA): TGTGCCAGCAGTCATCGGACTAGCGGGAGCACAGATACGCAGTATTTT.

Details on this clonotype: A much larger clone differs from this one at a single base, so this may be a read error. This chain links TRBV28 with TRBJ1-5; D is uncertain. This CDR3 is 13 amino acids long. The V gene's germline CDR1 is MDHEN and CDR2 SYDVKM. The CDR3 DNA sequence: TGTGCCGGCAGTTTTCCCCCTTATCAGCCCCAGCATTTT. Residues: CAGSFPPYQPQHF.

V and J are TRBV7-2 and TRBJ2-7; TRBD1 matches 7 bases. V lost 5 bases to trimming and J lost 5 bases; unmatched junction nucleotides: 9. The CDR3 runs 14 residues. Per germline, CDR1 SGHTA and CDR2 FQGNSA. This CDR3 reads CASSAQGTIDEQYF. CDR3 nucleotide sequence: TGTGCCAGCAGCGCACAGGGGACGATTGACGAGCAGTACTTC.

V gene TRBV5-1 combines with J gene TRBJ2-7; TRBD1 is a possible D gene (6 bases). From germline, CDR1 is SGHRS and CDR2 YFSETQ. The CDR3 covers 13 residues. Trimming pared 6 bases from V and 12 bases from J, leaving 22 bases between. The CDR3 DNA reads TGCGCCAGCAAACCGACAGGTGAAGGCCTTCCGTACTTC. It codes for CASKPTGEGLPYF.

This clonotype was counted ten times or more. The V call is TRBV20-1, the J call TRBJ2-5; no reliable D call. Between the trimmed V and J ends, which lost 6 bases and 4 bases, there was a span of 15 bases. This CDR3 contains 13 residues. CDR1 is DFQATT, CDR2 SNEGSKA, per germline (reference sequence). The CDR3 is CSAPLLNPETQYF. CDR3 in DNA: TGCAGTGCCCCACTCCTCAATCCAGAGACCCAGTACTTC.

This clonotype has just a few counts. The CDR3 reads CASSQGGFPYEQYF. DNA for the CDR3: TGTGCCAGCAGCCAGGGGGGATTTCCCTACGAGCAGTACTTC. The chain joins TRBV14 to TRBJ2-7; tentatively, D is TRBD2 (6 bases). Germline V gene sequence: CDR1 SGHDN, CDR2 FVKESK. The CDR3 is 14 residues long. V lost 3 bases, J lost 2 bases, and 11 bases lay in between.

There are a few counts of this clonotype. CDR3 DNA sequence: TGTGCCAGCTCACCACTCGCCGGTAGTAGCGCGTACGAGCAGTACTTC. It specifies CASSPLAGSSAYEQYF. The chain carries TRBV18 and TRBJ2-7, with TRBD2 as a possible D gene (5 bases). V was trimmed by 1 base and J by 4 bases, leaving 17 bases between them. CDR1 KGHSH and CDR2 LQKENI come from the germline V gene. CDR3 length: 16 residues. Full variable domain (rest looked up from reference TRBV18 and TRBJ2-7): NAGVMQNPRHLVRRRGQEARLRCSPMKGHSHVYWYRQLPEEGLKFMVYLQKENIIDESGMPKERFSAEFPKEGPSILRIQQVVRGDSAAYFCASSPLAGSSAYEQYFGPGTRLTVT.

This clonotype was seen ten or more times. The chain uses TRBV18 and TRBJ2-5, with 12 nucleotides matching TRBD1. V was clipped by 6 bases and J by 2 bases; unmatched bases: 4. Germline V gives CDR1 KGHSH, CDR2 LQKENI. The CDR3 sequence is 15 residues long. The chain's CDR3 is CASSRDRGQQETQYF. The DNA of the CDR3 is TGTGCCAGCTCGCGGGACAGGGGGCAGCAAGAGACCCAGTACTTC.

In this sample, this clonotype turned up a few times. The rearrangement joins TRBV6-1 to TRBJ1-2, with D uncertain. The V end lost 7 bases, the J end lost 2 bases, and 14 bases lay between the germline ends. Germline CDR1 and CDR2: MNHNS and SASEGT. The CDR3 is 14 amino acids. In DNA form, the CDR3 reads TGTGCCAGCACAAATTTAGACTCGAACTATGGCTACACCTTC. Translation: CASTNLDSNYGYTF.

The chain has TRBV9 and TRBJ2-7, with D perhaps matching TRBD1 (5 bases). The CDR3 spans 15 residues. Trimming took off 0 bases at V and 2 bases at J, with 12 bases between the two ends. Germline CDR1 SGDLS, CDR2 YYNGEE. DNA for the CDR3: TGTGCCAGCAGCGTAGGGACAACGTCGACCTACGAGCAGTACTTC. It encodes CASSVGTTSTYEQYF.

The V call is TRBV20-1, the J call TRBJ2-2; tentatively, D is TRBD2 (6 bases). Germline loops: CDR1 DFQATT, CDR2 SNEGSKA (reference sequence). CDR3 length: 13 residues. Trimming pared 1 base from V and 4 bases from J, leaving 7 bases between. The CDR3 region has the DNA TGCAGTGCTAGAGTCGGGAGCACCGGGGAGCTGTTTTTT. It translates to CSARVGSTGELFF.

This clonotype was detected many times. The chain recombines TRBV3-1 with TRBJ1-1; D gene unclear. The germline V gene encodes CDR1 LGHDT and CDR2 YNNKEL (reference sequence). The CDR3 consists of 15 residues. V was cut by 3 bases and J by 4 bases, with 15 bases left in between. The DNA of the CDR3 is TGTGCCAGCAGCCAGACAACGTACAGAAGCACTGAAGCTTTCTTT. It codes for CASSQTTYRSTEAFF.

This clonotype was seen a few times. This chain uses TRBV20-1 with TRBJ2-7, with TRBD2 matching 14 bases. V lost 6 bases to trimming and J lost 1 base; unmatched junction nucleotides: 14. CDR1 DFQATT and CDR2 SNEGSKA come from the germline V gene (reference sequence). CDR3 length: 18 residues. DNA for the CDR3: TGCAGTGCCGACCCTTTGGGACTAGCGGGAGTCGGGTCCTACGAGCAGTACTTC. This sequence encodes CSADPLGLAGVGSYEQYF.

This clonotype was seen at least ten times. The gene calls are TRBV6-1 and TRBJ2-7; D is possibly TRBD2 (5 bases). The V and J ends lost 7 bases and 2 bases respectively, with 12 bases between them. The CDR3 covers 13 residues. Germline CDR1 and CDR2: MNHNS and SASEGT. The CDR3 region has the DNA TGTGCCAGCAAACATAGCGAGGCCTACGAGCAGTACTTC. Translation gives CASKHSEAYEQYF.

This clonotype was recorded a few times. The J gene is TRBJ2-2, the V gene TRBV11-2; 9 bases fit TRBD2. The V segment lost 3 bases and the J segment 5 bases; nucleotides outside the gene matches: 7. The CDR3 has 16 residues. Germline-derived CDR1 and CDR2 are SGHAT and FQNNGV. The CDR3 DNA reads TGTGCCAGCAGCTTTGGCCTAGCGGGATGGACCGGGGAGCTGTTTTTT. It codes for CASSFGLAGWTGELFF.

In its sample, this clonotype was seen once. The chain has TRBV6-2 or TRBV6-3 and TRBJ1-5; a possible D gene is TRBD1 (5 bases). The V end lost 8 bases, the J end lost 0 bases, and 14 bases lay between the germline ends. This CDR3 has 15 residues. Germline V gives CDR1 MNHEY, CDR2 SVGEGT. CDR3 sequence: CASRDGVYSNQPQHF. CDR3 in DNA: TGTGCCAGCCGGGACGGAGTTTATAGCAATCAGCCCCAGCATTTT.

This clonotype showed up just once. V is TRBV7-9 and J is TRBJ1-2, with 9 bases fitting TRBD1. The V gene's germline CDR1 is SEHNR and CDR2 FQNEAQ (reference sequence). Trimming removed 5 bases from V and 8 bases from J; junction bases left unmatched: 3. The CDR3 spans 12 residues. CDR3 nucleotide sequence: TGTGCCAGCAGCGGACAGGGGATCGGCTACACCTTC. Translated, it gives CASSGQGIGYTF.

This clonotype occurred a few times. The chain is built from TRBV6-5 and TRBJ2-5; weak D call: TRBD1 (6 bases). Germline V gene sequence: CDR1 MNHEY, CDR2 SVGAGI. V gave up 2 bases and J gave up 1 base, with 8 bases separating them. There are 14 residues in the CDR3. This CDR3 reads CASSYGRGQETQYF. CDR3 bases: TGTGCCAGCAGTTACGGCAGGGGCCAAGAGACCCAGTACTTC.

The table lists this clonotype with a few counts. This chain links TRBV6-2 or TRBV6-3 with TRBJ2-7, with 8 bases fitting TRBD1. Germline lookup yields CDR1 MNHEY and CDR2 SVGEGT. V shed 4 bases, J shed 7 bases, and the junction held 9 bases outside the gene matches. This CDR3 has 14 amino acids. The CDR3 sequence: CASSSGTGLWEQYF. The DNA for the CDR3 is TGTGCCAGCAGTTCCGGGACAGGACTCTGGGAGCAGTACTTC.